What follows describes a single T cell receptor beta chain. What it binds is unknown. The data derive from a study of T cells after yellow fever vaccination. Study results and limitations: The secondary response showed a weaker magnitude and a faster peak, day 5 versus 15. Subsequent to the booster, the majority of primary-vaccination clones reappeared (96% CD4, approximately 90% CD8).

The authors made TCR cDNA by 5'RACE template switching, adding a universal primer site and UMIs. TCRdb itself ran the 5' RACE reads through MiXCR, one entry per CDR3 protein. The sample records about 150,000 distinct CDR3 sequences, roughly 6.4% being singletons. The receptor was derived from a man aged 18 to 29 who received the YFV17D yellow fever vaccine. This specimen was CD4+ T cells sorted from PBMCs, taken on the day of the first yellow fever vaccination.

The CDR3 DNA follows: TGTGCCAGCAGTTCCGAGACGGCCACGGAGCAGTTCTTC. It encodes CASSSETATEQFF. V is TRBV28 and J is TRBJ2-1; no clear D. The CDR3 runs to 13 residues. The germline V gene has CDR1 MDHEN and CDR2 SYDVKM. V shed 4 bases and J shed 10 bases, with 14 bases lying between them.